These T cell receptor beta chains were read from a single sample in a study of PD-L1 blockade in urothelial cancer. The data were produced by immunoSEQ multiplex PCR, yet TCRdb's version contains in-frame clones alone and is incomplete. The sample shows 66,000 or so clones, around nine tenths of them seen only once. The sample in question was PBMCs, obtained around atezolizumab (anti-PD-L1) treatment. The receptors here all came from a man in his fifties or sixties with urothelial cancer. The CDR3 runs from the conserved cysteine through the conserved F or W. A D gene is named only where the DNA matches it firmly. The size field is filled for only some rows; it gives once, few, many or a size class.

TRBV19	-	-	TRBJ2-1	TGTGCCAGTAGTAACCCGGGCGGGCCCTCCTACAATGAGCAGTTCTTC	CASSNPGGPSYNEQFF
TRBV30	-	-	TRBJ1-2	TGTGCCTGGGGCCAGATAAGGGGGGGGCGCGGGAACTATGGCTACACCTTC	CAWGQIRGGRGNYGYTF
TRBV18	-	-	TRBJ1-5	TGTGCCAGCTCACCGAATGGACAGCGCAATCAGCCCCAGCATTTT	CASSPNGQRNQPQHF
TRBV11-2	-	-	TRBJ1-2	TGTGCCAGCAGCTTCGGTTCGCTCTTAACGCCGGGGGGCTACACCTTC	CASSFGSLLTPGGYTF
TRBV19	-	-	TRBJ1-5	TGTGCCAGTAGTCCAATCCCTGGTAGCGGAGGTCAGCCCCAGCATTTT	CASSPIPGSGGQPQHF
TRBV4-2	TRBD2	-	TRBJ2-1	TGTGCCAGCAGCCAGGGACTAGCGGGGGTCAATGAGCAGTTCTTC	CASSQGLAGVNEQFF
TRBV5-1	-	-	TRBJ2-7	TGCGCCAGCAGCTTGGTACAGACCCGCTCCTACGAGCAGTACTTC	CASSLVQTRSYEQYF
TRBV13	-	-	TRBJ2-3	TGTGCCAGCAGCTTAGGCCAGAATACGCAGTATTTT	CASSLGQNTQYF
TRBV5-4	-	-	TRBJ2-5	TGTGCCAGCACCCTGGACAGCTATCTGGGTGGGGAGACCCAGTACTTC	CASTLDSYLGGETQYF
TRBV7-9	-	-	TRBJ2-7	TGTGCCAGCAGCTCCCAGGGCCACGAGCAGTACTTC	CASSSQGHEQYF
TRBV7-3	TRBD2	once	TRBJ2-2	TGTGCCAGCAGCAGCGGGGTTGGCGGGGAGCTGTTTTTT	CASSSGVGGELFF
TRBV28	-	-	TRBJ1-2	TGTGCCAGCAGTGGCAATTCCGGGTCTAACTATGGCTACACCTTC	CASSGNSGSNYGYTF
TRBV19	TRBD1	once	TRBJ2-7	TGTGCCAGTAGTACCAGACAGGGGGGCATGTTTGGCGAGCAGTACTTC	CASSTRQGGMFGEQYF
TRBV4-2	-	-	TRBJ1-2	TGTGCCAGCAGCCAAGACGACGGCAGGAACTATGGCTACACCTTC	CASSQDDGRNYGYTF
TRBV7-9	TRBD1	-	TRBJ1-1	TGTGCCAGCAGCCGGGACAGGGGGTTTGGCACTGAAGCTTTCTTT	CASSRDRGFGTEAFF
TRBV11-2	-	-	TRBJ1-1	TGTGCCAGCAGCTTAAGAGTTTACACTGAAGCTTTCTTT	CASSLRVYTEAFF
TRBV7-2	TRBD1	-	TRBJ1-2	TGTGCCAGCAGCTTATCGGGGACAGCTGTCGAGGGCTACACCTTC	CASSLSGTAVEGYTF
TRBV19	TRBD2	once	TRBJ2-7	TGTGCCAGTAGTGCCCGGGGGTTGCGGGAGGGCTCCTACGAGCAGTACTTC	CASSARGLREGSYEQYF
TRBV7-2	-	-	TRBJ2-7	TGTGCCAGCAGCTCCCCCCACGGTCGGGACGAGCAGTACTTC	CASSSPHGRDEQYF
TRBV6-5	-	-	TRBJ2-3	TGTGCCAGCAGTTACCGACAGAGTAGCACAGATACGCAGTATTTT	CASSYRQSSTDTQYF
TRBV2	TRBD1	-	TRBJ1-5	TGTGCCAGCAGTCCAGACAGGGTCGGTCAGCCCCAGCATTTT	CASSPDRVGQPQHF
TRBV28	TRBD2	-	TRBJ2-7	TGTGCCAGCGTCCGAGCGGGAGGGCCGGGCGAGCAGTACTTC	CASVRAGGPGEQYF
TRBV28	-	-	TRBJ2-7	TGTGCCAGCAGTTCCGCCTCGGCGGGGTCCTCCGAGCAGTACTTC	CASSSASAGSSEQYF
TRBV7-2	-	-	TRBJ2-7	TGTGCCAGCAGTCTGACAGGATTCTCCTACGAGCAGTACTTC	CASSLTGFSYEQYF
TRBV7-2	TRBD1	once	TRBJ1-2	TGTGCCAGCAGCTTAGATTTCGCCGGGACAGCCAACTATGGCTACACCTTC	CASSLDFAGTANYGYTF
TRBV2	TRBD1	-	TRBJ2-7	TGTGCCAGTAGGCGGGACAGGGGGCCCTACGAGCAGTACTTC	CASRRDRGPYEQYF
TRBV7-2	TRBD1	-	TRBJ2-1	TGTGCCAGCGTTAAGGCTGGGACAGGGTTGAATGAGCAGTTCTTC	CASVKAGTGLNEQFF
TRBV6-6	-	-	TRBJ2-6	TGTGCCAGCAGTTACTCCTCCGGGGCCAACGTCCTGACTTTC	CASSYSSGANVLTF
TRBV28	TRBD2	-	TRBJ2-1	TGTGCCAGCAGTTCTAGCGGGACGGGCAATGAGCAGTTCTTC	CASSSSGTGNEQFF
TRBV19	TRBD2	-	TRBJ2-1	TGTGCCAGTAGACTAGCGGCCTTTGATGAGCAGTTCTTC	CASRLAAFDEQFF
TRBV6-5	TRBD1	once	TRBJ2-5	TGTGCCAGCAGTTACTCGATCGGGACAGAAGAGACCCAGTACTTC	CASSYSIGTEETQYF
TRBV10-3	-	-	TRBJ1-4	TGTGCCATCAAAGAGGGTGTGGGTGAAAAACTGTTTTTT	CAIKEGVGEKLFF
TRBV27	TRBD1	many	TRBJ1-1	TGTGCCAGCAGTTTATTGGGGACAGGGACTAGCGGAGCTTTCTTT	CASSLLGTGTSGAFF
TRBV5-8	TRBD1	-	TRBJ2-2	TGTGCCAGCAGCCCAGAACAGGACAGGGTCTATCCCGGGGAGCTGTTTTTT	CASSPEQDRVYPGELFF
TRBV18	TRBD1	-	TRBJ1-1	TGTGCCAGCTCACGCGGACAGGGCCAAAACACTGAAGCTTTCTTT	CASSRGQGQNTEAFF
TRBV7-9	-	once	TRBJ2-3	TGTGCCAGCAGCTTAACGGGGTTAGCAGATACGCAGTATTTT	CASSLTGLADTQYF
TRBV11-2	-	once	TRBJ1-2	TGTGCCAGCAGCTTAAACAGAGACTATGGCTACACCTTC	CASSLNRDYGYTF
TRBV28	-	-	TRBJ1-1	TGTGCCAGCCCCCCTGGGGGGAGGGGATTGGTCGCTGAAGCTTTCTTT	CASPPGGRGLVAEAFF
TRBV6-1	-	-	TRBJ1-1	TGTGCCAGCAGTGACGGGGAGAACACTGAAGCTTTCTTT	CASSDGENTEAFF
TRBV29-1	-	-	TRBJ1-1	TGCAGCGTTGAGGGGGGGGCTGGGGACACTGAAGCTTTCTTT	CSVEGGAGDTEAFF
TRBV28	-	-	TRBJ2-7	TGTGCCAGCAGTCCCGATGACAGGAAGACCTACGAGCAGTACTTC	CASSPDDRKTYEQYF